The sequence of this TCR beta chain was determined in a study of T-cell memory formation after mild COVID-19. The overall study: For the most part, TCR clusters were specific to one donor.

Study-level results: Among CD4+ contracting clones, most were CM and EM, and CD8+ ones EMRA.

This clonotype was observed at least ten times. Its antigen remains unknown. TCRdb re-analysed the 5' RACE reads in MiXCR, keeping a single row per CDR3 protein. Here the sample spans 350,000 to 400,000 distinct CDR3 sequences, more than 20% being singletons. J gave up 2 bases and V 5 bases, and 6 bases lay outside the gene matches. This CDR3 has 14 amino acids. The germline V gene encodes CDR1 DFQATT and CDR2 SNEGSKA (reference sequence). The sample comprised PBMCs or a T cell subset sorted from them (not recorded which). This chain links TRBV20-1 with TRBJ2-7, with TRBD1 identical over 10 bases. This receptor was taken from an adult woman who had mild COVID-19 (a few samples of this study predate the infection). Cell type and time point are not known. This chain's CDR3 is CSAPGTGDTYEQYF. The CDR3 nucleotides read TGCAGTGCTCCCGGGACAGGGGATACCTACGAGCAGTACTTC.